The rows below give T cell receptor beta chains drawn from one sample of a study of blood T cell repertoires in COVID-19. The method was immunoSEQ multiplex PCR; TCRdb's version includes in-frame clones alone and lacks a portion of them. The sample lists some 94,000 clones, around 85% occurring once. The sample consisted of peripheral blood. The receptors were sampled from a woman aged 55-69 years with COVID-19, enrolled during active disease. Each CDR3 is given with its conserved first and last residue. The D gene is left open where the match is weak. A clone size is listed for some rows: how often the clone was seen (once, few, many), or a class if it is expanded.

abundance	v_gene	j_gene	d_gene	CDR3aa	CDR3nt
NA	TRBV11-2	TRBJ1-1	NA	CASSFRQFTEAFF	TGTGCCAGCAGCTTCCGACAGTTTACTGAAGCTTTCTTT
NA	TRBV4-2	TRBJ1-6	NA	CASSQDRFSYNSPLHF	TGTGCCAGCAGCCAAGATCGGTTTTCCTATAATTCACCCCTCCACTTT
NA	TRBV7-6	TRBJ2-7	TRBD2	CASSPTGLAEQYF	TGTGCCAGCAGCCCGACCGGACTAGCCGAGCAGTACTTC
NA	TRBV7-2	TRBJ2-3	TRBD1	CASSPRGKGAITDTQYF	TGTGCCAGCAGCCCGAGGGGAAAGGGGGCCATCACAGATACGCAGTATTTT
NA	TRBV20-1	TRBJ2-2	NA	CSASRPAGTGELFF	TGCAGTGCTAGTCGGCCGGCAGGCACCGGGGAGCTGTTTTTT
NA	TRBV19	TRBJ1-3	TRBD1	CASSIRGISGNTIYF	TGTGCCAGTAGTATCAGGGGGATCTCTGGAAACACCATATATTTT
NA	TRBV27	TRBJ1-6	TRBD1	CASRILIGTGGSPLHF	TGTGCCAGCCGAATTCTCATCGGGACAGGCGGTTCACCCCTCCACTTT
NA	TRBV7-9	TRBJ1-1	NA	CASSLGQNTEAFF	TGTGCCAGCAGCTTGGGACAGAACACTGAAGCTTTCTTT
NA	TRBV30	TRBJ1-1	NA	CAWRRTTGSAEAFF	TGTGCCTGGAGACGCACTACAGGGAGCGCTGAAGCTTTCTTT
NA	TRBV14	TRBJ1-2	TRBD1	CASSPRTGPGGGYTF	TGTGCCAGCAGCCCGAGGACAGGGCCCGGGGGGGGCTACACCTTC
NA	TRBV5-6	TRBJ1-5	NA	CASSLDGELSNQPQHF	TGTGCCAGCAGCTTGGACGGGGAACTAAGCAATCAGCCCCAGCATTTT
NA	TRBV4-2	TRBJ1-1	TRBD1	CASKKQGLDTEAFF	TGTGCCAGCAAGAAACAGGGGTTGGACACTGAAGCTTTCTTT
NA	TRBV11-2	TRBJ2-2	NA	CASSPINTGELFF	TGTGCCAGCAGCCCTATTAACACCGGGGAGCTGTTTTTT
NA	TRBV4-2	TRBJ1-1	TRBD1	CASRQRDRGRLNTEAFF	TGTGCCAGCAGACAGAGGGACAGGGGGCGGCTGAACACTGAAGCTTTCTTT
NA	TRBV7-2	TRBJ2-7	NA	CASTLGVGVPYEQYF	TGTGCCAGCACCTTAGGCGTGGGAGTCCCCTACGAGCAGTACTTC
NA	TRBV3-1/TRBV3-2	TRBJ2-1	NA	CASSQAEYNEQFF	TGTGCCAGCAGCCAAGCGGAGTACAATGAGCAGTTCTTC
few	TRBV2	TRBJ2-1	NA	CASSGGLYNEQFF	TGTGCCAGCAGTGGAGGGCTCTACAATGAGCAGTTCTTC
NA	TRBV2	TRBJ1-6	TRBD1	CASRGTAYNSPLHF	TGTGCCAGCAGGGGGACAGCCTATAATTCACCCCTCCACTTT
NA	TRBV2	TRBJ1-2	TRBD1	CASSRQGAGGYTF	TGTGCCAGTTCCCGACAGGGGGCAGGGGGCTACACCTTC
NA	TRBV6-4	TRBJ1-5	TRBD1	CASRAGTGRLSNQPQHF	TGTGCCAGCAGGGCCGGGACAGGACGGCTCAGCAATCAGCCCCAGCATTTT
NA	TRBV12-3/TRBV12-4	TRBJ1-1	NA	CASRPLWAGEAFF	TGTGCCAGCAGGCCCCTTTGGGCCGGTGAAGCTTTCTTT
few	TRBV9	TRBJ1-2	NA	CASSVAPTVNYGYTF	TGTGCCAGCAGCGTAGCCCCGACAGTTAACTATGGCTACACCTTC
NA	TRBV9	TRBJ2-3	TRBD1	CASSLPGQGIADTQYF	TGTGCCAGCAGCCTCCCGGGACAGGGGATCGCAGATACGCAGTATTTT
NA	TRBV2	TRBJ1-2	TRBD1	CASSPTGDGYTF	TGTGCCAGCAGCCCGACAGGGGACGGCTACACCTTC
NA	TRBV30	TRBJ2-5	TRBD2	CAWSGTTGGQGETQYF	TGTGCCTGGAGTGGGACGACGGGGGGGCAAGGAGAGACCCAGTACTTC
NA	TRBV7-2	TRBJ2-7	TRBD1	CASSTGTGGFYEQYF	TGTGCCAGCAGCACCGGGACAGGGGGATTCTACGAGCAGTACTTC
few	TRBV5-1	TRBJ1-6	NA	CASSSQNSPLHF	TGCGCCAGCAGTTCACAGAATTCACCCCTCCACTTT
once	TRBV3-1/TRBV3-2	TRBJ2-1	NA	CASSQDLAANEQFF	TGTGCCAGCAGCCAAGATTTGGCCGCCAATGAGCAGTTCTTC
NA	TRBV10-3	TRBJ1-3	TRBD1	CATVAGTGLENTIYF	TGTGCCACCGTCGCCGGGACAGGCCTGGAAAACACCATATATTTT
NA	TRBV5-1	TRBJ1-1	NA	CASSLGSGGANTEAFF	TGCGCCAGCAGCTTGGGGTCTGGGGGGGCGAACACTGAAGCTTTCTTT
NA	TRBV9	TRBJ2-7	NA	CASSVGGPVYEQYF	TGTGCCAGCAGCGTAGGAGGGCCGGTCTACGAGCAGTACTTC
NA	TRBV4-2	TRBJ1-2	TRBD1	CASSQADRADGYTF	TGTGCCAGCAGCCAAGCTGACAGGGCCGACGGCTACACCTTC
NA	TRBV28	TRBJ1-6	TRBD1	CASDRGIDSPLHF	TGTGCCAGCGACAGGGGAATCGATTCACCCCTCCACTTT
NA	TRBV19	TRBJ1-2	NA	CASSEGFGLFGGYTF	TGTGCCAGTAGTGAGGGCTTCGGGCTCTTCGGTGGCTACACCTTC
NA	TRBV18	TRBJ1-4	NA	CASSPLGRVANEKLFF	TGTGCCAGCTCACCACTCGGCAGGGTAGCTAATGAAAAACTGTTTTTT
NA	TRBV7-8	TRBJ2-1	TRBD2	CASSLDSSGVSYNEQFF	TGTGCCAGCAGCTTAGACTCTAGCGGGGTCTCCTACAATGAGCAGTTCTTC
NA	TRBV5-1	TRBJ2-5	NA	CASSLTGVAQTQYF	TGCGCCAGCAGCTTGACCGGGGTCGCGCAGACCCAGTACTTC
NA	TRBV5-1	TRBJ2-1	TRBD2	CASSLSELAGNEQFF	TGCGCCAGCAGCTTATCCGAACTAGCGGGTAATGAGCAGTTCTTC
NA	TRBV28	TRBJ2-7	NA	CASKTALYEQYF	TGTGCCAGCAAGACAGCTCTCTACGAGCAGTACTTC
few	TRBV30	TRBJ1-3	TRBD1	CAWSEDRGNTIYF	TGTGCCTGGAGCGAGGACAGGGGAAACACCATATATTTT
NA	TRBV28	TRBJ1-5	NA	CASSRSGSYSNQPQHF	TGTGCCAGCAGCCGTTCGGGGTCTTATAGCAATCAGCCCCAGCATTTT
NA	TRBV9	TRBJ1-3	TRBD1	CASSVGMGSTGGKNGNTIYF	TGTGCCAGCAGCGTCGGAATGGGATCTACAGGGGGCAAGAATGGAAACACCATATATTTT
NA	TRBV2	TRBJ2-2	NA	CASSEGNTGELFF	TGTGCCAGCAGCGAGGGGAACACCGGGGAGCTGTTTTTT
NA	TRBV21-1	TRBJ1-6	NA	CASSPLSRGNSPLHF	TGTGCCAGCAGCCCCCTAAGCCGGGGTAATTCACCCCTCCACTTT
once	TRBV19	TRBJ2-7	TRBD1	CASTLGQGRAHEQYF	TGTGCCAGTACCCTCGGACAGGGCAGGGCCCACGAGCAGTACTTC
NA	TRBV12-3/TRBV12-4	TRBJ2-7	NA	CASSGPSAGEQYF	TGTGCCAGCAGCGGGCCTAGCGCGGGGGAGCAGTACTTC
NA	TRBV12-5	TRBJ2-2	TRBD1	CASGARTGASASNTGELFF	TGTGCTAGTGGTGCGCGGACAGGGGCTTCTGCCTCGAACACCGGGGAGCTGTTTTTT
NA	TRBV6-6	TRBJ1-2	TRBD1	CASSYSRQGAYYGYTF	TGTGCCAGCAGTTACTCGAGGCAGGGGGCCTACTATGGCTACACCTTC
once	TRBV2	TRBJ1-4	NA	CASSGRGYNEKLFF	TGTGCCAGCAGTGGTAGGGGTTATAATGAAAAACTGTTTTTT
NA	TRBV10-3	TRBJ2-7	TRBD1	CAISPATGSVEQYF	TGTGCCATCAGTCCCGCGACAGGGTCGGTCGAGCAGTACTTC
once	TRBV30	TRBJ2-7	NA	CAWAPGPGRHEQYF	TGTGCCTGGGCACCGGGCCCAGGGAGGCACGAGCAGTACTTC
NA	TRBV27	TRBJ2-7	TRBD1	CASSTDRAYEQYF	TGTGCCAGCAGCACGGACAGGGCTTACGAGCAGTACTTC
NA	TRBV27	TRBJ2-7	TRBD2	CASSLASGGGEQYF	TGTGCCAGCAGTTTGGCTAGCGGTGGCGGCGAGCAGTACTTC
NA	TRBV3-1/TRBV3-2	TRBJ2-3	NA	CASSQRGGGGSPADTQYF	TGTGCCAGCAGTCAAAGGGGAGGCGGGGGCTCCCCGGCAGATACGCAGTATTTT
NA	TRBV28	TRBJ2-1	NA	CASSFGGYNEQFF	TGTGCCAGCAGTTTCGGGGGCTACAATGAGCAGTTCTTC
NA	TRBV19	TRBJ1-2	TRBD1	CASRRTGSNYGYTF	TGTGCCAGTAGGCGGACAGGGTCGAACTATGGCTACACCTTC
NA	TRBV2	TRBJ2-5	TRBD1	CASRDTGVTTQYF	TGTGCCAGCAGGGACACAGGGGTGACGACCCAGTACTTC
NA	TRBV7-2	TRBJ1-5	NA	CASSPGVGWQPQHF	TGTGCCAGCAGCCCGGGGGTGGGTTGGCAGCCCCAGCATTTT
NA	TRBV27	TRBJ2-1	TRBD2	CASSSRTSGSYNEQFF	TGTGCCAGCAGTTCCCGGACTAGTGGCTCCTACAATGAGCAGTTCTTC